The 3 T cell receptor beta chains reported below all come from one sample, sequenced in a study of PD-L1 blockade in urothelial cancer. The protocol was immunoSEQ multiplex PCR, while the TCRdb copy is restricted to in-frame clones and leaves out a portion. Of under 50,000 clones in the sample, more than 75% were seen once. Sample time point: pretreatment peripheral blood. The source material was PBMCs, sampled around atezolizumab (anti-PD-L1) treatment. The receptors shown here come from a man aged 50-60 years with urothelial cancer.

The V and J genes are TRBV4-2 and TRBJ2-7; 12 nucleotides align to TRBD1. This CDR3 is 17 amino acids long. Germline assignment: CDR1 LGHNA and CDR2 YNFKEQ. Trimming removed 1 base from V and 7 bases from J; junction bases left unmatched: 11. The CDR3 region has the DNA TGTGCCAGCAGCCAAGGGGGTAGGGACAGGGGGCGCGGGGAGCAGTACGTC. It is translated as CASSQGGRDRGRGEQYV.

The rearrangement joins TRBV25-1 to TRBJ1-2; a weak D match, TRBD1 (6 bases). Germline-derived CDR1 and CDR2 are MGHDK and SYGVNS. The CDR3 length is 16 residues. The V gene lost 3 bases and the J gene lost 5 bases, with 19 bases spanning the gap. The CDR3 protein is CASSELQGNLEYGYTF. CDR3 sequence (DNA): TGTGCCAGCAGTGAGTTACAGGGTAACCTTGAGTATGGCTACACCTTC.

The chain employs TRBV6-5 and TRBJ1-4, with D unclear. Trimming removed 2 bases at V and 6 bases at J, with 10 bases between. CDR3 length: 14 amino acids. Germline CDR1 is MNHEY and CDR2 is SVGAGI. The DNA of the CDR3 is TGTGCCAGCAGTTACGAGATCCGGGATGAAAAACTGTTTTTT. This gives the protein CASSYEIRDEKLFF.